A single TCR beta chain is shown here with its context. In the same sample, other DNA sequences code for this CDR3. V gave up 4 bases and J gave up 9 bases, with 11 bases separating them. The length of the CDR3 is 13 residues. CDR1 is SGHRS, CDR2 YFSETQ, per germline. This sample is drawn from a study of CD8+ T cells in alopecia areata. RNA was isolated and reverse transcribed to cDNA, the sequencing template. The assay was immunoSEQ multiplex PCR, and TCRdb's table has in-frame clones only and misses some. The sample lists more than 150,000 clones, 50% to 60% seen once, with around 3% in the top ten. This sample's treatment: oral pan-JAK inhibitor, 5-10 mg twice daily.

This clonotype originated in a human donor with alopecia areata. The sample was CD4+ T cells sorted from blood, taken at week 4, from a patient treated with tofacitinib. This rearrangement joins TRBV5-1 to TRBJ1-6; no firm D call. The CDR3 DNA reads TGCGCCAGCAGCCTGGCTGGGCGTTCACCCCTCCACTTT. Its translation: CASSLAGRSPLHF.